The rows below give T cell receptor beta chains drawn from one sample of a study of shared clonotypes between healthy human individuals. Assay: immunoSEQ multiplex PCR; the TCRdb copy retains only in-frame clones and omits some. Of roughly 1,600,000 clones detected, around 98.5% appear once; the ten largest clones hold about 0.35%. Material: naive CD4+ T cells sorted from blood. These receptors were taken from a man aged 30-40 years in good health. CDR3s include the opening cysteine and the closing phenylalanine or tryptophan. A D gene is named only where the DNA matches it firmly. Clone size is shown for a subset of rows, as once, few, many or a class of expanded clone.

V gene	clone size	J gene	D gene	CDR3 DNA	CDR3 protein
TRBV6-5	.	TRBJ1-2	TRBD1	TGTGCCAGCAGTTACTTGGACAGGAATGGCTACACCTTC	CASSYLDRNGYTF
TRBV11-2	.	TRBJ1-5	.	TGTGCCAGCAGCCTAGGAACTGTCAATCAGCCCCAGCATTTT	CASSLGTVNQPQHF
TRBV15	.	TRBJ2-2	TRBD1	TGTGCCACCAGTCATGACAGGGGCGGCACCGGGGAGCTGTTTTTT	CATSHDRGGTGELFF
TRBV2	.	TRBJ1-4	.	TGTGCCAGCAGTGAAAAGGAAGCCCGAACTTCCCTACTGTTTTTT	CASSEKEARTSLLFF
TRBV10-3	.	TRBJ1-1	.	TGTGCCATCAGTGAAACCGGGACGGAGAAGGAAGCTTTCTTT	CAISETGTEKEAFF
TRBV6-5	.	TRBJ2-1	TRBD2	TGTGCCAGCAGTCCGGGACTACCCGGTCTTGGTGAGCAGTTCTTC	CASSPGLPGLGEQFF
TRBV5-1	.	TRBJ2-5	TRBD1	TGCGCCAGCAGCCCCGGGACAGCTAGAGAGACCCAGTACTTC	CASSPGTARETQYF
TRBV7-3	.	TRBJ2-2	.	TGTGCCAGCAGTTTGCAACCCACCGGGGAGCTGTTTTTT	CASSLQPTGELFF
TRBV29-1	.	TRBJ2-2	.	TGCAGCACACAATCGGGGTCCGGGGAGCTGTTTTTT	CSTQSGSGELFF
TRBV10-3	.	TRBJ2-7	.	TGTGCCATCAGCAGCTCCTACGAGCAGTACTTC	CAISSSYEQYF
TRBV7-9	.	TRBJ2-2	TRBD2	TGTGCCAGCAGCTTAGGTAGCGGGAGGACCGGGGAGCTGTTTTTT	CASSLGSGRTGELFF
TRBV5-1	.	TRBJ2-5	.	TGCGCCAGCAGCTTGCAAGCCGGGGAGACCCAGTACTTC	CASSLQAGETQYF
TRBV30	.	TRBJ2-3	TRBD2	TGTGCCTGGAGTGGAAGGGCGGGAGTGGGTGCAGATACGCAGTATTTT	CAWSGRAGVGADTQYF
TRBV5-6	.	TRBJ2-7	TRBD2	TGTGCCAGCAGCTTGGGCGGGAGCTCCTACGAGCAGTACTTC	CASSLGGSSYEQYF
TRBV7-6	.	TRBJ1-4	.	TGTGCCAGCAGCTCCCGCGCCCTAGTAAGAGAAAAACTGTTTTTT	CASSSRALVREKLFF
TRBV5-1	.	TRBJ2-5	.	TGCGCCAGCAGTCGGGGGTCGGGGGAGACCCAGTACTTC	CASSRGSGETQYF
TRBV25-1	.	TRBJ2-6	.	TGTGCCAGCAGTGGGTACCTGGGAGACTCTGGGGCCAACGTCCTGACTTTC	CASSGYLGDSGANVLTF
TRBV14	.	TRBJ1-3	.	TGTGCCAGCAGCCAAGATAGGCGAGTCATATATTTT	CASSQDRRVIYF
TRBV7-9	.	TRBJ1-4	TRBD1	TGTGCCAGCAGCCGAGACAGGGTAGAAAAACTGTTTTTT	CASSRDRVEKLFF
TRBV4-3	.	TRBJ2-7	TRBD2	TGCGCCAGCAGCCAAGGGTTGGCTAGCGGATCCTACGAGCAGTACTTC	CASSQGLASGSYEQYF
TRBV4-3	few	TRBJ2-1	TRBD2	TGCGCCAGCAGCCAAGTGTGGACTAGCGGGGACAATGAGCAGTTCTTC	CASSQVWTSGDNEQFF
TRBV28	once	TRBJ2-4	TRBD1	TGTGCCAGCAGTCCAACCTCGGACAGGGGGAGATCCAAAAACATTCAGTACTTC	CASSPTSDRGRSKNIQYF
TRBV18	.	TRBJ2-7	TRBD1	TGTGCCAGCTCACCGTATCCGGGACAGGGGGCAGGAGAGCAGTACTTC	CASSPYPGQGAGEQYF
TRBV5-4	.	TRBJ2-1	TRBD2	TGTGCCAGCAGCTTACCGGGACTAGCGGGAGATCCCTACAATGAGCAGTTCTTC	CASSLPGLAGDPYNEQFF
TRBV18	.	TRBJ1-1	.	TGTGCCAGCTCACCTAACTTACAGGGGAACACTGAAGCTTTCTTT	CASSPNLQGNTEAFF
TRBV2	.	TRBJ1-5	.	TGTGCCAGCAATGCCGACATTCGTAGCAATCAGCCCCAGCATTTT	CASNADIRSNQPQHF
TRBV4-2	.	TRBJ1-5	.	TGTGCCAGCAGCCAAGATGGGCAGGCCGATAATCAGCCCCAGCATTTT	CASSQDGQADNQPQHF
TRBV2	.	TRBJ2-1	.	TGTGCCAGCCAACTTCCAGGGACCGAGAATCGCGAGCAGTTCTTC	CASQLPGTENREQFF
TRBV4-2	.	TRBJ2-5	.	TGTGCCAGCAGCCAAGTGATACGCCCGGGGGTCGACGGATCCACGACATATCAAGAGACCCAGTACTTC	CASSQVIRPGVDGSTTYQETQYF
TRBV19	.	TRBJ2-5	TRBD2	TGTGCCAGTAGTATGGGAGGACTAGCGGGACTAATCCAAGAGACCCAGTACTTC	CASSMGGLAGLIQETQYF
TRBV27	.	TRBJ2-7	.	TGTGCCGTACATAGGGGCCTGTTGAGCGAGCAGTACTTC	CAVHRGLLSEQYF
TRBV7-9	.	TRBJ2-1	.	TGTGCCAGCCACGGAGAGGTCCATGAGCAGTTCTTC	CASHGEVHEQFF
TRBV28	.	TRBJ1-1	.	TGTGCCAGCAGCAGGGTCACTGAAGCTTTCTTT	CASSRVTEAFF
TRBV11-2	once	TRBJ1-3	.	TGTGCCAGCAGCCCTTCTGGAAACACCATATATTTT	CASSPSGNTIYF
TRBV6-1	.	TRBJ1-2	TRBD1	TGTGCCAGCAGCGCTCGGACAGGGAACTATGGCTACACCTTC	CASSARTGNYGYTF
TRBV21-1	.	TRBJ2-1	.	TGTGCCACGGAGGGGACTAGCGGGTCTGAGCAGTTCTTC	CATEGTSGSEQFF
TRBV6-1	.	TRBJ2-7	.	TGTGCCAGCATGAGGGGGACTTCCTCCTACGAGCAGTACTTC	CASMRGTSSYEQYF
TRBV6-6	.	TRBJ1-5	.	TGTGCCAGCAGTCCCCTTGGGGGCATCAATCAGCCCCAGCATTTT	CASSPLGGINQPQHF
TRBV6-5	.	TRBJ2-2	TRBD2	TGTGCCAGCAGTTCGGGGGGAGCGAACACCGGGGAGCTGTTTTTT	CASSSGGANTGELFF
TRBV11-3	.	TRBJ2-3	TRBD2	TGTGCCAGCAGCTTAGATGGCGGCGCGGGAGATTTGGATACGCAGTATTTT	CASSLDGGAGDLDTQYF
TRBV28	.	TRBJ2-2	.	TGTGCCAGCAGCCCAGGCGGGACAAGGAACACCGGGGAGCTGTTTTTT	CASSPGGTRNTGELFF
TRBV10-3	.	TRBJ2-1	TRBD2	TGTGCCACCCAGACTAGCTCCCATGAGCAGTTCTTC	CATQTSSHEQFF
TRBV28	.	TRBJ2-3	TRBD2	TGTGCCAGCAGTGTAGCGGGGGATACGCAGTATTTT	CASSVAGDTQYF
TRBV7-3	once	TRBJ2-1	TRBD2	TGTGCCAGCAGCTTAACTAGCGGGAGTGGTGAGCAGTTCTTC	CASSLTSGSGEQFF
TRBV28	few	TRBJ2-2	.	TGTGCCAGCAGTTTCGGGAACACCGGGGAGCTGTTTTTT	CASSFGNTGELFF
TRBV19	.	TRBJ1-1	.	TGTGCCAGTAGTGAGGACAGAGTGAACACTGAAGCTTTCTTT	CASSEDRVNTEAFF